This T cell receptor (beta chain) was sequenced during a study of blood T cell repertoires in COVID-19. Study details: The United States, Italy and Spain supplied acute and convalescent COVID-19 samples. Sources were T cells, B-cell-depleted T cells, or PBMCs; the material itself was cDNA or gDNA.

Original processing methods: Reference gene primer amplification yielded estimated nucleated cell counts. The data were produced by immunoSEQ multiplex PCR, yet TCRdb's version contains in-frame clones alone and is incomplete. V and J calls and clone size come straight from that table; D and trimming were deduced from the DNA. The data contain around 700,000 clones, over 80% of them singletons. This receptor was obtained from a woman aged 18-29 years with acute or convalescent COVID-19. Material: peripheral blood.

As DNA, the CDR3 is TGCAGTGCTAGTATCCTGAATCAGCCCCAGCATTTT. It specifies CSASILNQPQHF. The gene calls are TRBV20-1 and TRBJ1-5, with unresolved D. The CDR3 loop spans 12 amino acids. With 3 bases removed from V and 4 bases from J, the gap between germline ends came to 7 bases. Germline lookup yields CDR1 DFQATT and CDR2 SNEGSKA (reference sequence).